What follows are 5 T cell receptor beta chains derived from one specimen sequenced in a study of blood T cell repertoires in COVID-19. Assay used: immunoSEQ multiplex PCR; TCRdb lists only in-frame clones, some missing. The sample shows 50,000 or so clones, 90% of them seen only once. The sequenced sample was peripheral blood. Every receptor here comes from a man aged 60 to 75 with active COVID-19.

The rearrangement uses TRBV7-3 and TRBJ2-3; D is unresolved. The CDR3 has 14 residues. The V end was cut by 10 bases, the J end by 1 base, with 15 bases between. CDR1 and CDR2 from the germline V gene are SGHTA and FQGTGA. Here the CDR3 DNA reads TGTGCCACCAGTCCCCAGCGCGGCACAGATACGCAGTATTTT. Residues: CATSPQRGTDTQYF.

V and J are TRBV6-1 and TRBJ1-5; D uncertain. The V and J ends lost 2 bases and 0 bases respectively, with 11 bases between them. CDR1 and CDR2 from the germline V gene are MNHNS and SASEGT. This CDR3 spans 16 amino acids. CDR3 sequence: CASSESVAYSNQPQHF. CDR3 nucleotides: TGTGCCAGCAGTGAAAGTGTAGCGTATAGCAATCAGCCCCAGCATTTT.

The J gene is TRBJ2-7, the V gene TRBV6-5; tentative D call: TRBD2 (6 bases). CDR1 is MNHEY, CDR2 SVGAGI, per germline. The CDR3 spans 14 residues. V was clipped by 7 bases and J by 2 bases, with 15 bases between them. The CDR3 bases are TGTGCCAGCAACTCCGGTGGGGGGACCTACGAGCAGTACTTC. It yields the protein CASNSGGGTYEQYF.

The chain has TRBV6-5 and TRBJ1-3; TRBD1 might be the D (5 bases). The V gene lost 7 bases and the J gene lost 4 bases, with 11 bases spanning the gap. This CDR3 has 13 residues. CDR1 and CDR2 from the germline V gene are MNHEY and SVGAGI. Here the CDR3 DNA reads TGTGCCAGCATGCCAGGGCCAGGAAACACCATATATTTT. It codes for CASMPGPGNTIYF.

Points on this clone: A read error may produce the germline difference seen at one junction end. CDR3 in amino acids: CASSLDLEGYGYTF. CDR3 DNA: TGTGCCAGCAGCCTAGACCTTGAGGGATATGGCTACACCTTC. The V gene is TRBV11-2, the J gene TRBJ1-2; the D is unclear. The length of the CDR3 is 14 residues. CDR1 is SGHAT and CDR2 is FQNNGV in the germline V gene.